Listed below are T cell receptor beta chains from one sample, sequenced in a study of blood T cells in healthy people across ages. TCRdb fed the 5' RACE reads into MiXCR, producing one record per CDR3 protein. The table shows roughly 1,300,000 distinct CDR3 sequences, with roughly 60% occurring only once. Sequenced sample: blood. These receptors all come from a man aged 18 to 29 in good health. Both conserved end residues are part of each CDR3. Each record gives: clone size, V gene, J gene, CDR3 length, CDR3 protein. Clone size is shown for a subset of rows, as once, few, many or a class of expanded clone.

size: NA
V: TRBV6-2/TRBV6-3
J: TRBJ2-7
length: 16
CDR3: CASSTQLAGGGYEQYF

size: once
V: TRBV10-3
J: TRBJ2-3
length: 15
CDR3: CAISKGLAEPDTQYF

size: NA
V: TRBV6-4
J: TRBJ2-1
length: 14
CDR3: CASSDSHSYNEQFF

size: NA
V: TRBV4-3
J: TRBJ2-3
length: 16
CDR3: CASSQDVGTNTDTQYF

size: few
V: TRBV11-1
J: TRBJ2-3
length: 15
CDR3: CASSSTSGGPDTQYF

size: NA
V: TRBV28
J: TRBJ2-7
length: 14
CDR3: CASRTSGGIYEQYF

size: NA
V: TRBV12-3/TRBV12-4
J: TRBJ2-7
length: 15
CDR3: CASSFAGHRGSEQYF

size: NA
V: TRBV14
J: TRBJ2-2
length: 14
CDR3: CASSQAQGAGELFF

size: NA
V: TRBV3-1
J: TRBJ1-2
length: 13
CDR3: CASSQNGGPGYTF

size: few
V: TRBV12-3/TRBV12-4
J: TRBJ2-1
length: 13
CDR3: CASRPDENNEQFF

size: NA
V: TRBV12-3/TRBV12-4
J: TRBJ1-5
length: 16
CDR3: CASSLLGRGSNQPQHF

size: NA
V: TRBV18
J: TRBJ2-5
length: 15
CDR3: CASSRSRGRQETQYF

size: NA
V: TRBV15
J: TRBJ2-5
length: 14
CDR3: CATSRVLTTPQQYF

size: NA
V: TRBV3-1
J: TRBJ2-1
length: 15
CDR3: CASSRETSGYNEQFF

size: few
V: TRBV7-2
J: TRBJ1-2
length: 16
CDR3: CASSHIRDSPLYGYTF

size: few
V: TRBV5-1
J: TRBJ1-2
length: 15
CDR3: CASTVTGTGYYGYTF

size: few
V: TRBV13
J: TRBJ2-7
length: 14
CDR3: CASSREIDPCEQYF

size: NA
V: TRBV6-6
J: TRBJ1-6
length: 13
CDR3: CASSYAGNSPLHF

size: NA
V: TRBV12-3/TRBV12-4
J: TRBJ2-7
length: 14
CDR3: CASRLAGGAYEQYF

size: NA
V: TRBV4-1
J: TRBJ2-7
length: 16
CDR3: CASSHARWGENGEQYF

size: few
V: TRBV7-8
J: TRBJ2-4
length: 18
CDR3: CASSLPTRTALAKNIQYF

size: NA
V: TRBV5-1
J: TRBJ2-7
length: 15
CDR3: CASSFDLSLYYEQYF

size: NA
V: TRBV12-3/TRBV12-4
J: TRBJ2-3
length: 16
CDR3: CASSLDGRGDTDTQYF

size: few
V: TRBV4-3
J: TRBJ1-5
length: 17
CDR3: CASSQAHRRVDNQPQHF

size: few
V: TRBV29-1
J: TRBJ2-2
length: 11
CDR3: CSVRAVGELFF

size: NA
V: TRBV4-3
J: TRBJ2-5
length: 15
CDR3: CASSQLTGPSETQYF

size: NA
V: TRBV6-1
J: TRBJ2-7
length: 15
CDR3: CASSEGRGAWNEQYF

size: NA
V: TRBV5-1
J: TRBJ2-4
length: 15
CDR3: CASSLEDRTKNIQYF

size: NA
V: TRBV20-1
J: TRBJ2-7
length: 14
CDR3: CSARRGTVAYEQYF

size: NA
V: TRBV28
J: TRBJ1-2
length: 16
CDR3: CASSYWGEGANYGHTF